The subject of this entry is one T cell receptor beta chain. The target antigen is unknown. This record belongs to a study of cytomegalovirus exposure and HLA in healthy donors. The study, taken as a whole, reports: Later analysis reportedly placed an Asian-associated ancestry cluster below the approximately 700-donor mean in N-insertions. Immune exposure information comprised only CMV serostatus. Roughly uniform depth of sequencing across donors was assumed in presence/absence analyses.

Healthy bone marrow donors made up the cohort. PCR was performed using 60 Vbeta and 13 Jbeta primers. The assay was immunoSEQ multiplex PCR, and TCRdb's table has in-frame clones only and misses some. Here the sample spans 30,000 to 40,000 clones, less than 85% being singletons. The source is a male donor in good health and CMV-seronegative. Sequencing was performed on PBMCs.

CDR3: CAWQREGEETQYF. The DNA for the CDR3 is TGTGCCTGGCAGCGGGAGGGAGAGGAGACCCAGTACTTC. V gene TRBV30 combines with J gene TRBJ2-5; 10 bases are shared with TRBD2. The CDR3 sequence is 13 residues long. CDR1 GTSNPN and CDR2 SVGIG come from the germline V gene (reference sequence). The trim removed 5 bases at V and 5 bases at J, leaving 5 bases unmatched.